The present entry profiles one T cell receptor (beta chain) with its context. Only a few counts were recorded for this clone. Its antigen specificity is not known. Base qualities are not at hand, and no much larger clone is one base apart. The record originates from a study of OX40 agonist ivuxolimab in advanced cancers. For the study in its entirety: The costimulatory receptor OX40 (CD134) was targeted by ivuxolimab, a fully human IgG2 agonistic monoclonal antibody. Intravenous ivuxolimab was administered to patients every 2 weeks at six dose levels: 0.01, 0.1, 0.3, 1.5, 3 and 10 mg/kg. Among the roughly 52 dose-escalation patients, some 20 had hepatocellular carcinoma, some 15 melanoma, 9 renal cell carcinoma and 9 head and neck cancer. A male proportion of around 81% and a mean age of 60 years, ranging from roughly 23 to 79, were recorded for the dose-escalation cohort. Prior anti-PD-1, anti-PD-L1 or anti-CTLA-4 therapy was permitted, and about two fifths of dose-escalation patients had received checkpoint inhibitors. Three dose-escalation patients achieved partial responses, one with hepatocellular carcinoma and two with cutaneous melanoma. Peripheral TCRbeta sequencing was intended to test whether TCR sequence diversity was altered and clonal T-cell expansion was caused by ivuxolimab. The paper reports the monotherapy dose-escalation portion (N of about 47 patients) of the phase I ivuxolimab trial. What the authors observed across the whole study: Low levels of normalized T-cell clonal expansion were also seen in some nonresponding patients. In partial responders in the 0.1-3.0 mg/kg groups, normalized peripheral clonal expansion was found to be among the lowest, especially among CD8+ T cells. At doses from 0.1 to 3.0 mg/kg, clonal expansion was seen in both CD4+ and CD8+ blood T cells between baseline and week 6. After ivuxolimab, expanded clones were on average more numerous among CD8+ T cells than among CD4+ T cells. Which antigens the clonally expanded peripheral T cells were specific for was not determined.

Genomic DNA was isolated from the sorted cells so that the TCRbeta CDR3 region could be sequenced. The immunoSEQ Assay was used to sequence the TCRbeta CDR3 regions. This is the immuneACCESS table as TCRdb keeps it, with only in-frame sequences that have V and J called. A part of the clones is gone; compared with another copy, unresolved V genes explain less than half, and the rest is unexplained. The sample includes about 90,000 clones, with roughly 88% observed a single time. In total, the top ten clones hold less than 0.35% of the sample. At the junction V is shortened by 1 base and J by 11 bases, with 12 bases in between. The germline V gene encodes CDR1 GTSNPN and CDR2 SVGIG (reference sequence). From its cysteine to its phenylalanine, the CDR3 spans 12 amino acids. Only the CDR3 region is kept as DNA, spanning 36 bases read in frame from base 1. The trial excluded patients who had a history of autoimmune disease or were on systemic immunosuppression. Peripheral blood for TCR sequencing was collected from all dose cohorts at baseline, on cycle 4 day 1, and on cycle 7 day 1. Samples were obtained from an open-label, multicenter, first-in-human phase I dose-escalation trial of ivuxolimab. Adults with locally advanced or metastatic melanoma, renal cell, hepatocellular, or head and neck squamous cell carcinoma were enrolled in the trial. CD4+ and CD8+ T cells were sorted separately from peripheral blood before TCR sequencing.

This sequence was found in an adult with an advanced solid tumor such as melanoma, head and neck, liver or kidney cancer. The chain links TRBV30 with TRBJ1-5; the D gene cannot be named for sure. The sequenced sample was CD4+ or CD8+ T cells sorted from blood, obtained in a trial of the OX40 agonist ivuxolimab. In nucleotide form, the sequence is TGTGCCTGGAGTGGAGGGAGTAGGGCCCAGCATTTT. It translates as CAWSGGSRAQHF.